These 5 T cell receptor beta chains came from one sample sequenced in a study of control samples from healthy donors and cancer patients. TCRdb keeps only in-frame clones here, not all; method: immunoSEQ multiplex PCR. In the table there are around 150,000 clones, 70% to 90% of which are singletons. The sequenced sample consisted of blood. The receptor set was obtained from a man aged 25 to 40 in good health.

This chain connects TRBV2 to TRBJ2-1; possibly TRBD1 for D (6 bases). CDR1 is SNHLY, CDR2 FYNNEI, per germline. Trimming stripped 6 bases from V and 4 bases from J, with 10 bases between. CDR3 size: 13 residues. Here the CDR3 DNA reads TGTGCCAGCAGGTTGGACAGTTACAATGAGCAGTTCTTC. It specifies CASRLDSYNEQFF.

This chain connects TRBV3-1 (or the pseudogene TRBV3-2) to TRBJ2-1; 8 nucleotides agree with TRBD1. Trimming at V came to 6 bases and at J to 5 bases, leaving 12 bases not matched to a gene. From germline, CDR1 is LGHDT and CDR2 YNNKEL (reference sequence). The CDR3 totals 16 residues. The CDR3 protein is CASRSPLTGDDNEQFF. CDR3 bases: TGTGCCAGCAGATCCCCCCTGACAGGGGATGACAATGAGCAGTTCTTC.

This clone occurred once. The chain employs TRBV2 and TRBJ2-1, with 10 bases matching TRBD2. V was clipped by 9 bases and J by 1 base; unmatched bases: 0. This CDR3 has 13 amino acids. Germline V gene sequence: CDR1 SNHLY, CDR2 FYNNEI. The CDR3 spells CARAGGSYNEQFF. The CDR3 nucleotides read TGTGCCAGAGCGGGAGGGTCCTACAATGAGCAGTTCTTC.

The chain is built from TRBV6-2 or TRBV6-3 and TRBJ2-2; D is perhaps TRBD2 (6 bases). This CDR3 is built from 15 residues. Germline CDR1 is MNHEY and CDR2 is SVGEGT. Trimming left V 2 bases short and J 3 bases short, with 10 bases between. As DNA, the CDR3 is TGTGCCAGCAGTTACGGGGAGGCCCACACCGGGGAGCTGTTTTTT. Its translation is CASSYGEAHTGELFF.

This chain connects TRBV20-1 to TRBJ1-3; D is unclear. Germline assignment: CDR1 DFQATT and CDR2 SNEGSKA (reference sequence). V lost 2 bases and J 4 bases, leaving 3 bases between the germline ends. The CDR3 spans 11 residues. The CDR3 sequence is CSARRGNTIYF. The DNA of the CDR3 is TGCAGTGCTAGAAGGGGAAACACCATATATTTT.